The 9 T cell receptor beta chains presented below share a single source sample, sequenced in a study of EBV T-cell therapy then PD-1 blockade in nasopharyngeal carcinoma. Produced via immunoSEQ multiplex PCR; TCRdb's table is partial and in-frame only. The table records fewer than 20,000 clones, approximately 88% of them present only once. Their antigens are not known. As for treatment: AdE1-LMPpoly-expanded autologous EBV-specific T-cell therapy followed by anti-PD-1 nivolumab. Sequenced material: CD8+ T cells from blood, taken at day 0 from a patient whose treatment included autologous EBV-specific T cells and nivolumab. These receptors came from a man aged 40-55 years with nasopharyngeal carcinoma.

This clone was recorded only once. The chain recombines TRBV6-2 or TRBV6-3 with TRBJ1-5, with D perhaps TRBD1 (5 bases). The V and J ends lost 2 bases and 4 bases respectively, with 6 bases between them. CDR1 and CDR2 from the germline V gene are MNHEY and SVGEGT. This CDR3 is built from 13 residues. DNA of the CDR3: TGTGCCAGCAGTTACAACAGGAATCAGCCCCAGCATTTT. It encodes CASSYNRNQPQHF.

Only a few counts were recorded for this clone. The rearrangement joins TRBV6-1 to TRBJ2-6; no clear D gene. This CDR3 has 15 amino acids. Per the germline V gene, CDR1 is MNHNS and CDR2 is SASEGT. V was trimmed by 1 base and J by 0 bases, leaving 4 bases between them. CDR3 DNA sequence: TGTGCCAGCAGTGAAGACAACTCTGGGGCCAACGTCCTGACTTTC. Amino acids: CASSEDNSGANVLTF.

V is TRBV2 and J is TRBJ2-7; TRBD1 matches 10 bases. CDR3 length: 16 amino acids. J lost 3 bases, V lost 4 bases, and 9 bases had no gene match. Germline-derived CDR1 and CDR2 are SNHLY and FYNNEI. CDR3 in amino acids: CASSAIGGTGVYEQYF. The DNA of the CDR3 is TGTGCCAGCAGTGCTATCGGGGGGACAGGGGTCTACGAGCAGTACTTC.

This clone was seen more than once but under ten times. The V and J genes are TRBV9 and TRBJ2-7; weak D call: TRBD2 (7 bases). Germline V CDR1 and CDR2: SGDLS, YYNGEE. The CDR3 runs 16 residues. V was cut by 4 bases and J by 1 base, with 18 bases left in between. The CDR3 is CASSPGGRGLSYEQYF. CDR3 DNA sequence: TGTGCCAGCAGCCCTGGGGGGCGGGGGCTGTCCTACGAGCAGTACTTC.

DNA of the CDR3: TGCGCCAGCAGCCAAGAAGCAGGCTCTGGGGCCAACGTCCTGACTTTC. Translated: CASSQEAGSGANVLTF. The rearrangement links TRBV4-3 to TRBJ2-6; D unclear. The CDR3 extends over 16 amino acids. V lost 0 bases and J 0 bases, leaving 6 bases between the germline ends. CDR1 LGHNA and CDR2 YSLEER come from the germline V gene.

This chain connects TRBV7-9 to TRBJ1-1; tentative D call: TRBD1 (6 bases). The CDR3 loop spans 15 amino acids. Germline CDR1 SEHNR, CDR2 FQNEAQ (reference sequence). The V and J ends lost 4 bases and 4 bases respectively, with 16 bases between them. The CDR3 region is CASSSQQGPSTEAFF. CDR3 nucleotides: TGTGCCAGCAGCTCCCAACAGGGCCCGAGCACTGAAGCTTTCTTT.

The CDR3 DNA reads as TGTGCCAGCAGTTTGGATTTGGGCAGGGGGGCCTACGAGCAGTACTTC. Its translation: CASSLDLGRGAYEQYF. The chain carries TRBV28 and TRBJ2-7; D is perhaps TRBD1 (7 bases). Germline V lookup: CDR1 MDHEN, CDR2 SYDVKM. V was clipped by 3 bases and J by 2 bases, with 17 bases between them. The CDR3 spans 16 residues.

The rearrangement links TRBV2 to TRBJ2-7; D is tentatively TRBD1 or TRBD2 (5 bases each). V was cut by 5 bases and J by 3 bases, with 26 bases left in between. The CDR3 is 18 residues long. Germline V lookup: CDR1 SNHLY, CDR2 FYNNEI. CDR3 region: CASSSVGDIVRLDYEQYF. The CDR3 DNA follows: TGTGCCAGCAGTTCCGTGGGGGATATAGTTCGGTTGGACTACGAGCAGTACTTC.

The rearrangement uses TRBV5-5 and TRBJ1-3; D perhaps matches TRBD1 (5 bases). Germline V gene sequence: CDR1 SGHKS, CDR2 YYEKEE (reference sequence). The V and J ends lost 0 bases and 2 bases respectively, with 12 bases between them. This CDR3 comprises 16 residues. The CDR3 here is CASSLVRASTGNTIYF. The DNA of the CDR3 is TGTGCCAGCAGCTTGGTCAGGGCGTCCACTGGAAACACCATATATTTT.